One and the same sample provided the 9 T cell receptor beta chains below, sequenced in a study of T cells in Graves' hyperthyroidism and ophthalmopathy. What was amplified from RNA transcripts were TCR beta CDR3 regions. HTBI primers were used for first-round RT-PCR of the TCR CDR3. MiXCR, applied by TCRdb to the multiplex PCR reads, yields one record per CDR3 protein. The sample has some 600,000 distinct CDR3 sequences; about 15% are singletons. Sequencing used blood. All receptors derive from a woman younger than 45 with Graves' hyperthyroidism that later progressed to Graves' ophthalmopathy.

Ten or more counts support this clonotype. The V and J genes are TRBV30 and TRBJ1-3; no firm D call. From germline, CDR1 is GTSNPN and CDR2 SVGIG (reference sequence). The CDR3 spans 12 residues. Trimming took 7 bases from V and 4 from J, leaving 11 bases between them. The CDR3, as DNA: TGTGCCTTACTACCATCCGGAAACACCATATATTTT. It is translated as CALLPSGNTIYF.

A note on this clonotype: This may come from a read error, since a much larger clone is one base off. The chain combines TRBV30 with TRBJ2-7, with 11 bases matching TRBD2. The CDR3 is made up of 16 amino acids. CDR1 is GTSNPN and CDR2 is SVGIG in the germline V gene (reference sequence). The J segment lost 5 bases and the V segment lost 6 bases, leaving 15 bases of the junction unmatched. DNA of the CDR3: TGTGCCTGCCTCGTGGGTACTAGCGGGAGTAGCAACGAGCAGTACTTC. Translating it yields CACLVGTSGSSNEQYF.

The table lists this clonotype with many counts. The CDR3 coding sequence is TGTGCCAGCACCTCCGTTGGAGCGGGCCCATATGGCTACACCTTC. Encoded protein: CASTSVGAGPYGYTF. V usage is TRBV27 and J usage is TRBJ1-2; D is unresolved. Per the germline V gene, CDR1 is MNHEY and CDR2 is SMNVEV (reference sequence). The V end was cut by 7 bases, the J end by 5 bases, with 20 bases between. The CDR3 totals 15 residues.

This clonotype occurred once. This chain joins TRBV4-1 and TRBJ1-2; 7 bases line up with TRBD1. Germline V lookup: CDR1 MGHRA, CDR2 YSYEKL. With V trimmed by 3 bases and J by 6 bases, 10 bases remained unmatched. The CDR3 has 15 amino acids. This CDR3 reads CASSHKIQGIDGYTF. Written as DNA, the CDR3 is TGCGCCAGCAGCCACAAAATACAGGGGATCGATGGCTACACCTTC.

This clonotype has ten or more counts. The chain employs TRBV19 and TRBJ2-1, with 13 bases lining up with TRBD2. V lost 3 bases and J lost 3; bases outside the gene matches: 8. The CDR3 spans 18 residues. Germline loops: CDR1 LNHDA, CDR2 SQIVND (reference sequence). CDR3 in amino acids: CASSIRGTSGTIYNEQFF. The CDR3 DNA reads TGTGCCAGTAGTATTCGAGGGACTAGCGGGACGATCTACAATGAGCAGTTCTTC.

The chain joins TRBV10-3 to TRBJ2-2; TRBD1 matches at 9 bases. With V trimmed by 2 bases and J by 5 bases, 9 bases remained unmatched. Germline values: CDR1 ENHRY, CDR2 SYGVKD. The CDR3 loop spans 17 amino acids. In DNA, the CDR3 is TGTGCCATCAGTGAGAGAGGGGACAGGGACCATACCGGGGAGCTGTTTTTT. It specifies CAISERGDRDHTGELFF.

This clonotype has at least ten counts. The V gene is TRBV15, the J gene TRBJ1-5; 9 bases agree with TRBD1. CDR1 and CDR2 from the germline V gene are LNHNV and YYDKDF (reference sequence). J was trimmed by 3 bases and V by 9 bases; bases with no gene match: 6. This CDR3 has 14 residues. CDR3 sequence reads: CATGGTGNNQPQHF. CDR3 DNA: TGTGCCACTGGGGGGACAGGGAACAATCAGCCCCAGCATTTT.

This clonotype was detected many times. The rearrangement joins TRBV3-1 to TRBJ2-1; D gene unclear. Germline V gives CDR1 LGHDT, CDR2 YNNKEL (reference sequence). The CDR3 runs to 15 residues. Trimming cost V 1 base and J 3 bases, with 10 bases left between them. The CDR3 loop is CASSQGRRHYNEQFF. As DNA, the CDR3 is TGTGCCAGCAGCCAAGGTCGGCGGCACTACAATGAGCAGTTCTTC.

CDR3 protein: CASSLDQSFYNEQFF. CDR3 in DNA: TGTGCCAGCAGCTTAGATCAGAGTTTTTACAATGAGCAGTTCTTC. V gene TRBV7-2 combines with J gene TRBJ2-1, with no clear D. Germline V gene sequence: CDR1 SGHTA, CDR2 FQGNSA. V was cut by 1 base and J by 4 bases, with 11 bases left in between. The CDR3 is made up of 15 amino acids.